A selection of T cell receptor beta chains follows, all from one sample in a study of shared clonotypes between healthy human individuals. Method: immunoSEQ multiplex PCR; TCRdb's copy keeps in-frame clones and lacks some. The sample consists of approximately 980,000 clones, approximately 76% of them appearing once. Sequenced input: memory CD4+ T cells sorted from blood. These receptors all stem from a man aged 18 to 29 in good health. Both conserved end residues are part of each CDR3. The D gene is left open where the match is weak. Where a row states a size, it is once, few, many or the class of an expanded clone; other rows omit it.

TRBV5-4	-	TRBJ2-5	TRBD2	TGTGCCAGCAGCCCCGGGTTACTAGCGGGAGTAGAGACCCAGTACTTC	CASSPGLLAGVETQYF
TRBV7-2	-	TRBJ2-4	-	TGTGCCAGCAGCTTGGGGGCGGAGGACATTCAGTACTTC	CASSLGAEDIQYF
TRBV19	-	TRBJ2-4	-	TGTGCCAGTAGCCCCAATATAGCCAAAAACATTCAGTACTTC	CASSPNIAKNIQYF
TRBV19	-	TRBJ1-1	-	TGTGCCAGTAGTATAAATTTGCTCACTGAAGCTTTCTTT	CASSINLLTEAFF
TRBV5-4	few	TRBJ2-5	-	TGTGCCAGCAGCTTGGAACAGCAAGAGACCCAGTACTTC	CASSLEQQETQYF
TRBV30	-	TRBJ1-5	-	TGTGCCTGGAGTTATCGAAAACAGGCGGGGAGCAATCAGCCCCAGCATTTT	CAWSYRKQAGSNQPQHF
TRBV30	-	TRBJ2-5	TRBD2	TGTGCCTGGAGAGCAGGTTCTAGCGGGTTCCAGACCCAGTACTTC	CAWRAGSSGFQTQYF
TRBV29-1	-	TRBJ2-6	-	TGCAGCGTTGCGCACTCTGGGGCCAACGTCCTGACTTTC	CSVAHSGANVLTF
TRBV6-1	-	TRBJ2-1	TRBD1	TGTGCCAGCAGACAGGGGTGGCATGAGCAGTTCTTC	CASRQGWHEQFF
TRBV5-1	-	TRBJ1-4	-	TGCGCCAGCAGCTGGAAGGGGTGGGCTAATGAAAAACTGTTTTTT	CASSWKGWANEKLFF
TRBV18	-	TRBJ2-7	-	TGTGCCAGCTCAAGTGGGACACGCAATCCCTACGAGCAGTACTTC	CASSSGTRNPYEQYF
TRBV4-1	-	TRBJ2-3	TRBD2	TGCGCCAGCAGCCAACGAGCGGGGGCGTCCTCAGATACGCAGTATTTT	CASSQRAGASSDTQYF
TRBV5-8	-	TRBJ2-7	TRBD1	TGTGCCAGCAGCCACGGGACAGCCCCGGGGTACGAGCAGTACTTC	CASSHGTAPGYEQYF
TRBV30	-	TRBJ2-1	TRBD2	TGTGCCTGGACTAGCGGGGTCTACAATGAGCAGTTCTTC	CAWTSGVYNEQFF
TRBV21-1	-	TRBJ2-7	-	TGTGCCAGCAGGGGGCGGCCCTACGAGCAGTACTTC	CASRGRPYEQYF
TRBV5-6	-	TRBJ2-1	TRBD1	TGTGCCAGCACCCAAAGAGGGGGCCGTAATGAGCAGTTCTTC	CASTQRGGRNEQFF
TRBV19	-	TRBJ2-7	-	TGTGCCAGTAGTATCAGCTTTAACTCCTACGAGCAGTACTTC	CASSISFNSYEQYF
TRBV5-1	-	TRBJ2-7	-	TGCGCCAGCAGCGTCGGAGGGACGCCTTACGAGCAGTACTTC	CASSVGGTPYEQYF
TRBV5-1	few	TRBJ2-5	TRBD1	TGCGCCAGCAGCTCTACAGGGGGCCAACAAGAGACCCAGTACTTC	CASSSTGGQQETQYF
TRBV7-9	-	TRBJ2-2	TRBD2	TGTGCCAGCAGCTTACGAGCGGGATACACCGGGGAGCTGTTTTTT	CASSLRAGYTGELFF
TRBV5-1	-	TRBJ2-3	TRBD2	TGCGCCAGCAGCCTCACCCGCGGGGGTACAGATACGCAGTATTTT	CASSLTRGGTDTQYF
TRBV5-4	-	TRBJ2-5	-	TGTGCCAGCAGCTCCCTCGTCACACAAGAGACCCAGTACTTC	CASSSLVTQETQYF
TRBV10-3	-	TRBJ2-3	TRBD1	TGTGCCATCAGTGACCGGGACAGCCGCACAGATACGCAGTATTTT	CAISDRDSRTDTQYF
TRBV6-6	-	TRBJ1-1	-	TGTGCCAGCATATCCAGGTTGAACACTGAAGCTTTCTTT	CASISRLNTEAFF
TRBV30	-	TRBJ1-5	-	TGTGCCTGGGCAGTAGGGACCGGGAGCAATCAGCCCCAGCATTTT	CAWAVGTGSNQPQHF
TRBV27	-	TRBJ2-7	TRBD1	TGTGCCAGCAGTGCCCTGGTAGGGACAGGGGGCTACGAGCAGTACTTC	CASSALVGTGGYEQYF
TRBV10-3	-	TRBJ1-2	-	TGTGCCATCAGCGGCGGACAGCCGGTGTATGGCTACACCTTC	CAISGGQPVYGYTF
TRBV30	-	TRBJ1-2	-	TGTGCCTGGAGCCCCGTCGTCGGTGGGGGTGGCTACACCTTC	CAWSPVVGGGGYTF
TRBV19	-	TRBJ1-1	TRBD1	TGTGCCAGTACCGACCGACAGGGGGCGCGAACTGAAGCTTTCTTT	CASTDRQGARTEAFF
TRBV18	-	TRBJ2-7	-	TGTGCCAGCTCACCACTCTACGAGCAGTACTTC	CASSPLYEQYF
TRBV7-2	-	TRBJ1-4	-	TGTGCCAGCAGCTTAGGACAGAAAGGGTATGAAAAACTGTTTTTT	CASSLGQKGYEKLFF
TRBV18	-	TRBJ2-1	TRBD2	TGTGCCAGCTCACCACCAGCGGGGGGGGGTGAGCAGTTCTTC	CASSPPAGGGEQFF
TRBV6-5	-	TRBJ1-2	TRBD1	TGTGCCAGCAGTTACGAGGGACAGGGTGGAGGCTACACCTTC	CASSYEGQGGGYTF
TRBV2	-	TRBJ2-3	-	TGTGCCAGCACCAGGGACACCACAGATACGCAGTATTTT	CASTRDTTDTQYF
TRBV7-9	-	TRBJ1-1	-	TGTGCCAGCAGCTTAGAGACCCTCGAAGCTTTCTTT	CASSLETLEAFF
TRBV5-6	-	TRBJ2-5	-	TGTGCCAGCAGCTTCGGGACGCGGGAGACCCAGTACTTC	CASSFGTRETQYF
TRBV6-1	-	TRBJ1-2	-	TGTGCCAGCAGTGAGCCAGGGTATGGCTACACCTTC	CASSEPGYGYTF
TRBV27	-	TRBJ1-1	-	TGTGCCAGCAGTCGCGGACAAATGATGAACACTGAAGCTTTCTTT	CASSRGQMMNTEAFF
TRBV7-9	-	TRBJ1-4	TRBD1	TGTGCCAGCAGCTTAGGAACAGGGGGTCGGGGTGAAAAACTGTTTTTT	CASSLGTGGRGEKLFF
TRBV10-2	-	TRBJ2-7	-	TGCGCCAGCAGTGCTTTCTACGAGCAGTACTTC	CASSAFYEQYF
TRBV10-2	-	TRBJ2-1	TRBD1	TGCGCCAGCAGTGTGGGGACAGCCCTGGGCAATGAGCAGTTCTTC	CASSVGTALGNEQFF
TRBV4-3	-	TRBJ2-3	TRBD2	TGCGCCAGCAGCCAAGATCCCCCTAGCGGGAGTACAGATACGCAGTATTTT	CASSQDPPSGSTDTQYF
TRBV30	-	TRBJ1-3	-	TGTGCCTGGACCGTCACGGCTGGAAACACCATATATTTT	CAWTVTAGNTIYF
TRBV5-1	-	TRBJ2-6	-	TGCGCCAGCAGCTTGGCTTCCGGGCCTGGGGCCAACGTCCTGACTTTC	CASSLASGPGANVLTF
TRBV2	once	TRBJ2-2	-	TGTGCCAGCAGCGTCCAGAGAGCCGGGGAGCTGTTTTTT	CASSVQRAGELFF
TRBV15	-	TRBJ2-3	-	TGTGCCACCAGCAGAGATGGTAGCACAGATACGCAGTATTTT	CATSRDGSTDTQYF
TRBV28	-	TRBJ1-3	-	TGTGCCAGCGCCCCTGGGGGGCACCCCTCTGGAAACACCATATATTTT	CASAPGGHPSGNTIYF
TRBV27	-	TRBJ1-2	TRBD1	TGTGCCAGCAGTACGAGACGGACAGGGAACTATGGCTACACCTTC	CASSTRRTGNYGYTF
TRBV6-1	many	TRBJ1-2	TRBD1	TGTGCCAGCAGTGAATTGGCAGGGGGCTTTTTTGGTGGCTACACCTTC	CASSELAGGFFGGYTF
TRBV2	many	TRBJ1-2	-	TGTGCCAGCAGTGAAGACCCTCTCCTCAGGCGGAGAAACTCTAACTATGGCTACACCTTC	CASSEDPLLRRRNSNYGYTF
TRBV5-5	-	TRBJ2-6	-	TGTGCCAGCAGGCCGTCTCCTGACTCTGGGGCCAACGTCCTGACTTTC	CASRPSPDSGANVLTF
TRBV6-5	-	TRBJ1-2	TRBD1	TGTGCCAGCAGTTACCTGGGACAGGGGGTCTACACCTTC	CASSYLGQGVYTF
TRBV20-1	-	TRBJ2-1	-	TGCAGTGCTAATCAGTACAATGAGCAGTTCTTC	CSANQYNEQFF